The 17 T cell receptor beta chains below come from one sample, sequenced in a study of naive and memory T cell subsets. Both TRBC1 and TRBC2 were covered by a beta constant-region primer of two equimolar oligonucleotides. TCRdb re-called the UMI-ligation and nested PCR reads with MiXCR, one entry per CDR3 protein. The table has 65,000 to 85,000 distinct CDR3 sequences, about an eighth seen once; the top ten hold around 0.9%. The specimen sequenced was central memory CD4+ T cells from blood. The receptors were gathered from a human donor in good health.

This clonotype was counted a few times. The gene calls are TRBV7-2 and TRBJ2-7; TRBD1 aligns across 7 bases. CDR3 length: 15 residues. Germline CDR1 and CDR2: SGHTA and FQGNSA. J lost 3 bases, V lost 0 bases, and 5 bases had no gene match. The CDR3 sequence: CASSLAGGSNYEQYF. The CDR3 DNA sequence: TGTGCCAGCAGCTTAGCAGGGGGCAGCAACTACGAGCAGTACTTC.

This clonotype came up many times. The rearrangement joins TRBV9 to TRBJ2-1; no clear D. The CDR3 consists of 15 residues. Germline V gene sequence: CDR1 SGDLS, CDR2 YYNGEE. V lost 1 base and J lost 8, with 16 bases in between. This CDR3 reads CASSVSPENGDEQFF. The CDR3 bases are TGTGCCAGCAGCGTAAGCCCCGAGAACGGCGATGAGCAGTTCTTC. The variable domain in full, completed from reference TRBV9 and TRBJ2-1, reads DSGVTQTPKHLITATGQRVTLRCSPRSGDLSVYWYQQSLDQGLQFLIQYYNGEERAKGNILERFSAQQFPDLHSELNLSSLELGDSALYFCASSVSPENGDEQFFGPGTRLTVL.

This clonotype was observed a few times. This sequence joins TRBV6-5 and TRBJ1-2, with TRBD1 as a possible D gene (6 bases). The germline V and J ends were trimmed by 8 bases and 1 base, with 14 bases remaining between them. The germline CDR1 and CDR2 sequences are MNHEY and SVGAGI. The CDR3 runs to 14 residues. Here the CDR3 reads CASRRGSGNYGYTF. CDR3 coding DNA: TGTGCCAGCCGCAGGGGATCCGGTAACTATGGCTACACCTTC.

This chain links TRBV10-1 with TRBJ1-2; D gene unclear. This CDR3 has 13 amino acids. Trimming stripped 5 bases from V and 6 bases from J, with 13 bases between. In germline, CDR1 is WNHNN, CDR2 SYGVQD (reference sequence). The CDR3 sequence is CASSRDKKDGYTF. The CDR3 nucleotides are TGCGCCAGCAGTCGCGACAAGAAAGATGGCTACACCTTC.

This clonotype was seen more than once but under ten times. This chain joins TRBV6-5 and TRBJ2-4; D unclear. Germline V gene lookup returns CDR1 MNHEY and CDR2 SVGAGI. The CDR3 consists of 14 residues. V shed 8 bases and J shed 1 base, with 12 bases lying between them. The CDR3 protein is CASGKSTAKNIQYF. CDR3 nucleotides: TGTGCCAGCGGCAAGTCAACGGCCAAAAACATTCAGTACTTC.

The gene calls are TRBV5-1 and TRBJ2-1; D might be TRBD1 or TRBD2, each matching 7 bases. CDR3 length equals 13 residues. Trimming stripped 10 bases from V and 3 bases from J, with 14 bases between. The V gene's germline CDR1 is SGHRS and CDR2 YFSETQ. CDR3 coding DNA: TGCGCCTCCAGGGGGGGGGTCTACAATGAGCAGTTCTTC. It is translated as CASRGGVYNEQFF.

This clonotype has just a few counts. The V call is TRBV29-1, the J call TRBJ1-1; perhaps TRBD1 as D (5 bases). The CDR3 is made up of 11 amino acids. V was trimmed by 5 bases and J by 3 bases, leaving 7 bases between them. Germline V gene data show CDR1 as SQVTM and CDR2 as ANQGSEA. The CDR3 DNA reads as TGCAGCGTTCGGGGGGACACTGAAGCTTTCTTT. It translates to CSVRGDTEAFF.

This clonotype was found a few times. The V gene is TRBV5-1, the J gene TRBJ2-2, with D maybe TRBD1 (6 bases). V was shortened by 3 bases and J by 5 bases, with 8 bases between the two germline ends. The germline CDR1 and CDR2 sequences are SGHRS and YFSETQ. The CDR3 totals 13 residues. CDR3 sequence (DNA): TGCGCCAGCAGCTCACAGGGAACCGGGGAGCTGTTTTTT. Protein sequence: CASSSQGTGELFF.

In this sample, this clonotype turned up a few times. The DNA for the CDR3 is TGTGCCAGCGGACGTACTATGTATGGCTACACCTTC. Translation gives CASGRTMYGYTF. The genes are TRBV12-3 or TRBV12-4 and TRBJ1-2, with unresolved D. Trimming removed 8 bases from V and 5 bases from J, with 12 bases in between. This CDR3 region has 12 residues.

This clonotype was recorded a few times. This sequence joins TRBV7-9 and TRBJ2-2; 13 bases agree with TRBD2. The CDR3 totals 18 residues. The junction had 4 bases not matched to a gene; V was cut back by 3 bases and J by 0 bases. Germline lookup yields CDR1 SEHNR and CDR2 FQNEAQ (reference sequence). CDR3 sequence reads: CASSFGTSGKSNTGELFF. The CDR3 DNA reads as TGTGCCAGCAGCTTCGGGACTAGCGGGAAGTCGAACACCGGGGAGCTGTTTTTT.

This clonotype was counted ten times or more. The chain's CDR3 is CASRPSGGGYEQYF. DNA of the CDR3: TGTGCCAGCAGGCCTTCAGGCGGGGGTTACGAGCAGTACTTC. V is TRBV12-3 or TRBV12-4 and J is TRBJ2-7, with 7 positions matching TRBD2. J gave up 4 bases and V 6 bases, and 9 bases lay outside the gene matches. The CDR3 runs to 14 residues.

The chain joins TRBV5-1 to TRBJ2-1, with D possibly matching TRBD2 (6 bases). The germline gives CDR1 SGHRS, CDR2 YFSETQ. The CDR3 runs to 16 residues. Between the trimmed V and J ends, which lost 0 bases and 8 bases, there was a span of 18 bases. The CDR3 spells CASSLALGTGKDEQFF. The CDR3 DNA reads TGCGCCAGCAGCTTGGCCCTCGGGACTGGGAAAGATGAGCAGTTCTTC.

The gene calls are TRBV2 and TRBJ1-5, with D uncertain. Germline V gene sequence: CDR1 SNHLY, CDR2 FYNNEI. The CDR3 extends over 17 amino acids. Trimming stripped 3 bases from V and 0 bases from J, with 15 bases between. CDR3 coding DNA: TGTGCCAGCAGTGACTACGGGATCTTTCGTAGCAATCAGCCCCAGCATTTT. It codes for CASSDYGIFRSNQPQHF.

V and J are TRBV29-1 and TRBJ2-7; D not resolved. The V gene's germline CDR1 is SQVTM and CDR2 ANQGSEA. The CDR3 has 14 amino acids. V was trimmed by 7 bases and J by 0 bases, leaving 16 bases between them. CDR3 region: CSARGFVDSYEQYF. CDR3 sequence (DNA): TGCAGCGCCCGTGGGTTCGTGGACTCCTACGAGCAGTACTTC.

This clonotype was seen a few times. The rearrangement joins TRBV12-3 or TRBV12-4 to TRBJ2-4; D gene uncertain. The CDR3 consists of 14 residues. Trimming stripped 2 bases from V and 0 bases from J, with 5 bases between. The CDR3, as DNA: TGTGCCAGCAGTTTACTCTTAGCCAAAAACATTCAGTACTTC. This sequence encodes CASSLLLAKNIQYF.

This clonotype has at least ten counts. The chain carries TRBV2 and TRBJ2-7, with D perhaps matching TRBD2 (6 bases). Germline CDR1 reads SNHLY; CDR2 reads FYNNEI. The CDR3 spans 14 residues. Deletions cut 10 bases from V and 3 bases from J, with 19 bases between. The CDR3 sequence: CATKPGGAYYEQYF. In DNA, the CDR3 is TGTGCCACAAAACCGGGCGGGGCTTACTACGAGCAGTACTTC.

This clonotype was counted at least ten times. The V call is TRBV28, the J call TRBJ2-1; a weak D match, TRBD2 (6 bases). V lost 1 base, J lost 2 bases, and 6 bases lay in between. Germline CDR1 reads MDHEN; CDR2 reads SYDVKM. The CDR3 is 14 amino acids. The CDR3 spells CASSLSGAYNEQFF. The CDR3 DNA is TGTGCCAGCAGTTTATCGGGAGCCTACAATGAGCAGTTCTTC.